This T cell receptor (beta chain) was obtained from a study of blood T cell repertoires in COVID-19. CDR3 length: 16 amino acids. The V end lost 6 bases, the J end lost 0 bases, and 15 bases lay between the germline ends. Germline V gene lookup returns CDR1 LNHDA and CDR2 SQIVND (reference sequence). Recruitment covered about two dozen US areas and drew participants whose ages spanned roughly 18 to 100 years. Authors' processing steps: Cell counts per sample came from amplifying reference gene primers. TCRdb's copy holds only in-frame clones and misses some; the assay was immunoSEQ multiplex PCR. The V and J calls and the clone size are those of that table, but D and trimming were determined from the DNA. The sample records about 240,000 clones, around 85% being singletons.

Sequenced input: PBMCs or T cells enriched from blood (not recorded which). This receptor was taken from a woman aged 40 to 50 with acute COVID-19. This sequence joins TRBV19 and TRBJ2-1; TRBD2 might be the D (6 bases). For the CDR3, the DNA is TGTGCCAGTAGAGGTGGAGGGAAGAGCTCCTACAATGAGCAGTTCTTC. Translating it yields CASRGGGKSSYNEQFF.